Shown below are 10 T cell receptor beta chains from a single sample sequenced in a study of PD-1 blockade in classical Hodgkin lymphoma. Sequencing used immunoSEQ multiplex PCR; TCRdb keeps in-frame clones, though not all of them. Among tens of thousands of clones listed, approximately 94% were seen once. Autologous stem cell transplantation was followed by relapse in every patient, and brentuximab vedotin exposure varied. The source material was peripheral blood mononuclear cells (PBMCs), sampled at baseline. The receptors stem from a human donor with classical Hodgkin lymphoma.

The V and J genes are TRBV7-2 and TRBJ2-1; 10 bases are shared with TRBD2. V shed 5 bases and J 0 bases; nucleotides not matched to a gene: 1. The CDR3 loop spans 15 amino acids. Germline-derived CDR1 and CDR2 are SGHTA and FQGNSA. The CDR3 sequence is CASSPSGSSYNEQFF. CDR3 DNA: TGTGCCAGCAGCCCTAGCGGGAGCTCCTACAATGAGCAGTTCTTC.

The genes are TRBV5-1 and TRBJ2-3; 8 positions agree with TRBD2. CDR1 is SGHRS, CDR2 YFSETQ, per germline. The CDR3 is 14 amino acids. V lost 6 bases to trimming and J lost 0 bases; unmatched junction nucleotides: 3. CDR3 amino acids: CASNSGDSTDTQYF. CDR3 DNA: TGCGCCAGCAATAGCGGGGATAGCACAGATACGCAGTATTTT.

This chain joins TRBV9 and TRBJ2-5, with D hard to call. The CDR3 is made up of 15 amino acids. Trimming took 0 bases from V and 5 from J, leaving 14 bases between them. The germline V gene has CDR1 SGDLS and CDR2 YYNGEE. The CDR3 here is CASSVAGVVGETQYF. CDR3 nucleotides: TGTGCCAGCAGCGTAGCTGGGGTAGTAGGGGAGACCCAGTACTTC.

The chain carries TRBV25-1 and TRBJ2-1; possibly TRBD1 or TRBD2 for D (5 bases each). The CDR3 has 13 amino acids. V was cut by 6 bases and J by 9 bases, with 15 bases left in between. Looked up from germline, CDR1 is MGHDK and CDR2 is SYGVNS. CDR3 nucleotide sequence: TGTGCCAGCAGAATCACGGGGCAGGGTGAGCAGTTCTTC. Translation gives CASRITGQGEQFF.

This chain links TRBV7-9 with TRBJ2-7; 8 bases map to TRBD2. Germline loops: CDR1 SEHNR, CDR2 FQNEAQ (reference sequence). V shed 7 bases and J 4 bases; nucleotides not matched to a gene: 9. The length of the CDR3 is 14 residues. The CDR3 DNA reads TGTGCCAGCACCCCCGGCGGGAGGAGGTACGAGCAGTACTTC. Encoded protein: CASTPGGRRYEQYF. The complete variable domain, with remaining parts taken from reference TRBV7-9 and TRBJ2-7, reads DTGVSQNPRHKITKRGQNVTFRCDPISEHNRLYWYRQTLGQGPEFLTYFQNEAQLEKSRLLSDRFSAERPKGSFSTLEIQRTEQGDSAMYLCASTPGGRRYEQYFGPGTRLTVT.

This clone was counted only a few times. V and J are TRBV13 and TRBJ2-7, with a possible D match to TRBD1 (7 bases). CDR1 and CDR2 from the germline V gene are PRHDT and FYEKMQ (reference sequence). V was pared by 3 bases and J by 3 bases, with 12 bases between. CDR3 length equals 14 residues. This chain's CDR3 is CASSLEGAVYEQYF. CDR3 nucleotides: TGTGCCAGCAGCTTGGAGGGGGCAGTCTACGAGCAGTACTTC. The full variable domain, its missing parts supplied by reference TRBV13 and TRBJ2-7, is AAGVIQSPRHLIKEKRETATLKCYPIPRHDTVYWYQQGPGQDPQFLISFYEKMQSDKGSIPDRFSAQQFSDYHSELNMSSLELGDSALYFCASSLEGAVYEQYFGPGTRLTVT.

The V gene is TRBV13, the J gene TRBJ2-7, with D possibly being TRBD2 (6 bases). This CDR3 region has 13 residues. V was shortened by 5 bases and J by 3 bases, with 11 bases between the two germline ends. Germline loops: CDR1 PRHDT, CDR2 FYEKMQ (reference sequence). The CDR3 loop reads CASSPPGVYEQYF. The CDR3 nucleotides read TGTGCCAGCAGCCCTCCGGGGGTCTACGAGCAGTACTTC.

The chain is built from TRBV9 and TRBJ2-2; maybe TRBD2 (6 bases). V shed 0 bases and J shed 5 bases, with 14 bases lying between them. This CDR3 is 16 amino acids long. Germline-derived CDR1 and CDR2 are SGDLS and YYNGEE. CDR3 in DNA: TGTGCCAGCAGCGTAGATGCCGGGAGTGGGACCGGGGAGCTGTTTTTT. It is translated as CASSVDAGSGTGELFF.

CDR3 bases: TGTGCCTCCACGGGGACAGTCACTGAAGCTTTCTTT. It codes for CASTGTVTEAFF. The V and J genes are TRBV30 and TRBJ1-1; TRBD1 aligns across 7 bases. The CDR3 loop spans 12 amino acids. In germline, CDR1 is GTSNPN, CDR2 SVGIG (reference sequence). Trimming at V came to 7 bases and at J to 4 bases, leaving 6 bases not matched to a gene.

This chain uses TRBV19 with TRBJ2-1; the match to TRBD2 covers 13 bases. CDR1 LNHDA and CDR2 SQIVND come from the germline V gene (reference sequence). Trimming took 4 bases from V and 8 from J; bases not matched to a gene: 11. This CDR3 has 17 amino acids. The CDR3: CASSTPGLAGIGDEQFF. The CDR3 DNA sequence: TGTGCCAGTAGTACCCCGGGACTAGCGGGGATAGGGGATGAGCAGTTCTTC.